Listed here are 25 T cell receptor beta chains from one sample, sequenced in a study of blood T cells in healthy people across ages (dated by TCRdb to the mid-2010s). Receptors were amplified or captured by 5' RACE. Sequenced using an Illumina HiSeq 2500. A second about 7 to 12 cycle PCR used a sample-barcoded 5' primer and a J-beta primer mix. TCRdb itself trimmed the public reads at Q25 with fastp, ran MiXCR and retained productive beta chains. Rows merge per CDR3 protein into single entries with the most common DNA and genes. This sample comprises around 1.5 million distinct CDR3 sequences, roughly 30% of them detected only once. The ten largest clonotypes hold approximately 10% of the sample. Sequenced: blood. These receptors were obtained from a woman aged 25 to 45 in good health.

As concerns this clonotype: This clone may be a read error of a much larger clone one base away. The chain recombines TRBV29-1 with TRBJ2-2; 8 nucleotides match TRBD1. Per the germline V gene, CDR1 is SQVTM and CDR2 is ANQGSEA. The CDR3 is 13 amino acids. The CDR3 loop reads CNVGTGNTGELFF. CDR3 in DNA: TGCAACGTTGGGACAGGGAACACCGGGGAGCTGTTTTTT.

This sequence joins TRBV2 and TRBJ2-7, with 8 bases aligning to TRBD2. Judging by the DNA end, TRBJ2-5 fits better; the J call may be wrong. The germline CDR1 and CDR2 sequences are SNHLY and FYNNEI. The CDR3 loop spans 13 amino acids. As DNA, the CDR3 is TGTGCCAGCAATATAGCGGGACAAGAGACCCAGTACTTC. Translation: CASNIAGQETQYF.

This clonotype was recorded a few times. The rearrangement joins TRBV20-1 to TRBJ1-5; 7 bases agree with TRBD1. The CDR3 spans 13 residues. Germline lookup yields CDR1 DFQATT and CDR2 SNEGSKA (reference sequence). Unmatched junction bases numbered 1, after V lost 4 bases and J lost 1 base. The DNA of the CDR3 is TGCAGTGCTAACAGGGGAAGCAATCAGCCCCAGCATTTT. It is translated as CSANRGSNQPQHF.

The V gene is TRBV20-1, the J gene TRBJ2-7; 7 bases map to TRBD2. CDR1 DFQATT and CDR2 SNEGSKA come from the germline V gene (reference sequence). The CDR3 sequence is 16 residues long. V lost 0 bases, J lost 3 bases, and 11 bases stayed unmatched. The CDR3 DNA reads TGCAGTGCTAGAGATCTCCGAACTAGCGCTGTCTACGAGCAGTACTTC. Amino acids: CSARDLRTSAVYEQYF.

This chain joins TRBV18 and TRBJ2-7, with 8 bases matching TRBD1. The CDR3 runs to 15 residues. Germline CDR1 KGHSH, CDR2 LQKENI. J was trimmed by 3 bases and V by 2 bases; bases with no gene match: 6. CDR3 bases: TGTGCCAGCTCACCAATATACAGGGGGAGCTACGAGCAGTACTTC. It yields the protein CASSPIYRGSYEQYF.

The genes are TRBV9 and TRBJ2-3; D assignment may be TRBD1 or TRBD2 (5 bases each). CDR1 and CDR2 (germline): SGDLS, YYNGEE. The V and J ends lost 1 base and 2 bases respectively, with 11 bases between them. The CDR3 covers 15 residues. CDR3 residues: CASSVTGDHTDTQYF. CDR3 nucleotides: TGTGCCAGCAGCGTAACCGGGGACCACACAGATACGCAGTATTTT.

The chain has TRBV9 and TRBJ1-5; no reliable D call. The CDR3 has 15 amino acids. Trimming stripped 0 bases from V and 2 bases from J, with 9 bases between. CDR1 and CDR2 from the germline V gene are SGDLS and YYNGEE. The CDR3 nucleotides are TGTGCCAGCAGCGTAGCCGGGATGGGCAATCAGCCCCAGCATTTT. This gives the protein CASSVAGMGNQPQHF.

This clonotype was seen a handful of times. This rearrangement joins TRBV4-1 to TRBJ2-7, with D uncertain. CDR1 MGHRA and CDR2 YSYEKL come from the germline V gene. Trimming stripped 5 bases from V and 0 bases from J, with 8 bases between. The CDR3 is made up of 13 amino acids. The CDR3 DNA reads TGCGCCAGCAGCGCTCTTTCCTCCTACGAGCAGTACTTC. Protein sequence: CASSALSSYEQYF.

The V and J genes are TRBV7-9 and TRBJ1-4; D is ambiguous. V gave up 1 base and J gave up 7 bases, with 7 bases separating them. The CDR3 consists of 13 residues. Germline V gene lookup returns CDR1 SEHNR and CDR2 FQNEAQ (reference sequence). The CDR3 DNA reads as TGTGCCAGCAGCTTAGACGGAGGTGAAAAACTGTTTTTT. It translates to CASSLDGGEKLFF.

The gene calls are TRBV5-1 and TRBJ2-2; 9 bases are a match to TRBD2. The trim removed 6 bases at V and 6 bases at J, leaving 21 bases unmatched. The V gene's germline CDR1 is SGHRS and CDR2 YFSETQ. The CDR3 runs 19 residues. Here the CDR3 reads CASIIQPLSGGSQAGELFF. CDR3 sequence (DNA): TGCGCCAGCATCATCCAGCCCCTGAGCGGGGGGTCCCAAGCCGGGGAGCTGTTTTTT.

Ten or more counts support this clonotype. J is TRBJ2-3 and V is TRBV7-2; possibly TRBD2 for D (5 bases). This CDR3 region has 13 residues. Germline V gene lookup returns CDR1 SGHTA and CDR2 FQGNSA. V was shortened by 2 bases and J by 6 bases, with 9 bases between the two germline ends. CDR3 DNA: TGTGCCAGCAGCTTATCCCGGAGGGATACGCAGTATTTT. Encoded protein: CASSLSRRDTQYF.

The V call is TRBV6-5, the J call TRBJ1-2; 7 nucleotides match TRBD1. The V and J ends lost 5 bases and 7 bases, in that order; junction bases with no gene match: 7. The CDR3 runs 13 residues. Germline lookup yields CDR1 MNHEY and CDR2 SVGAGI. The CDR3: CASSAQTGSGYTF. The CDR3 DNA follows: TGTGCCAGCAGTGCCCAGACAGGGTCTGGCTACACCTTC.

V gene TRBV20-1 combines with J gene TRBJ1-6, with D possibly being TRBD1 (5 bases). Trimming removed 6 bases from V and 14 bases from J, with 23 bases in between. Germline CDR1 and CDR2: DFQATT and SNEGSKA (reference sequence). CDR3 size: 14 residues. CDR3 coding DNA: TGCAGTGCGGATCCGGGACTCCGGGAACTGTCCCTCCACTTT. It encodes CSADPGLRELSLHF.

The CDR3 region has the DNA TGTGCCAACTCTCCCACATACAACAGGGAGTTTGAGTTCTTC. This encodes CANSPTYNREFEFF. The chain couples TRBV18 to TRBJ2-1; tentative D call: TRBD1 (6 bases). Germline V gene data show CDR1 as KGHSH and CDR2 as LQKENI. Trimming shortened V by 10 bases and J by 14 bases, and 27 bases separated the two germline ends. The CDR3 covers 14 residues.

This clonotype appeared a single time. With a much larger clone just one base away, this may be a read error. The chain carries TRBV10-3 and TRBJ2-7, with a tentative D call TRBD1 (5 bases). V was shortened by 6 bases and J by 6 bases, with 18 bases between the two germline ends. The CDR3 spans 14 residues. The germline V gene has CDR1 ENHRY and CDR2 SYGVKD. CDR3 amino acids: CAIRESAGPSEQYF. CDR3 nucleotides: TGTGCCATCAGGGAATCGGCAGGGCCCTCCGAGCAGTACTTC.

The chain has TRBV5-1 and TRBJ2-5; 12 bases are shared with TRBD2. The germline V gene encodes CDR1 SGHRS and CDR2 YFSETQ. CDR3 length: 17 residues. V shed 3 bases, J shed 4 bases, and the junction held 10 bases outside the gene matches. Here the CDR3 reads CASSWQASGRAGETQYF. Written as DNA, the CDR3 is TGCGCCAGCAGCTGGCAGGCTAGCGGGAGGGCCGGAGAGACCCAGTACTTC.

This clonotype was picked up one time. V is TRBV21-1 and J is TRBJ2-1; TRBD1 reflects the table's D call only, with no check against the DNA. TRBV21-1 counts as a pseudogene. The CDR3 spans 17 residues. CDR3 protein: CACSISRDRRSYNEQFF. The DNA for the CDR3 is TGTGCCTGTAGCATAAGCCGGGACCGGCGTTCCTACAATGAGCAGTTCTTC.

About this clonotype: The junction differs from germline at one of its ends, possibly a read error. The genes are TRBV10-3 and TRBJ2-7; 7 nucleotides line up with TRBD1. Germline V gene sequence: CDR1 ENHRY, CDR2 SYGVKD. The CDR3 extends over 16 amino acids. The CDR3 nucleotides are TGTGCCATCAGTGTAATACCGGGACAGCAAGACTACAAGCAGTACTTC. It translates to CAISVIPGQQDYKQYF.

Details on this clonotype: The germline gene is not matched at one end of the junction; a read error may be the cause. The chain uses TRBV5-1 and TRBJ2-3, with D perhaps matching TRBD1 (5 bases). Germline V gene lookup returns CDR1 SGHRS and CDR2 YFSETQ. The CDR3 sequence is 13 residues long. As DNA, the CDR3 is TGCGCCAGCAGGGGGCTTGGCACAGATATGCAGTATTTT. Amino acid sequence: CASRGLGTDMQYF.

Only a few counts were recorded for this clonotype. Just one base apart from a much larger clone, this may be a read error. The V and J genes are TRBV12-3 or TRBV12-4 and TRBJ2-1; 8 nucleotides align to TRBD2. This CDR3 contains 12 residues. CDR3 amino acids: CAGRVAGPKQFF. In nucleotides, the CDR3 is TGTGCCGGCAGGGTAGCGGGACCAAAGCAGTTCTTC.

This clonotype was seen more than once but under ten times. The V call is TRBV29-1, the J call TRBJ1-1; TRBD1 is a possible D gene (5 bases). V was trimmed by 6 bases and J by 5 bases, leaving 16 bases between them. CDR1 is SQVTM and CDR2 is ANQGSEA in the germline V gene. The CDR3 totals 13 residues. CDR3 nucleotides: TGCAGCGTGGAAACACATTGGGGGACTGAAGCTTTCTTT. Translation: CSVETHWGTEAFF.

J is TRBJ2-2 and V is TRBV9; the D is unclear. Germline V gene data show CDR1 as SGDLS and CDR2 as YYNGEE. CDR3 length: 13 amino acids. V lost 1 base and J 5 bases, leaving 6 bases between the germline ends. CDR3 loop: CASSVTATGELFF. For the CDR3, the DNA is TGTGCCAGCAGCGTAACGGCAACCGGGGAGCTGTTTTTT.

There are a few counts of this clonotype. This chain uses TRBV25-1 with TRBJ2-3, with TRBD2 identical over 12 bases. The CDR3 length is 17 residues. In germline, CDR1 is MGHDK, CDR2 SYGVNS. V trimming: 3 bases; J trimming: 5 bases; junction bases outside the gene matches: 9. In nucleotides, the CDR3 is TGTGCCAGCAGTGACCGACTAGCGGGAGTTTTTCTAGATACGCAGTATTTT. Translating gives CASSDRLAGVFLDTQYF.

The rearrangement joins TRBV28 to TRBJ2-7; tentatively, D is TRBD2 (6 bases). Per the germline V gene, CDR1 is MDHEN and CDR2 is SYDVKM. V dropped 6 bases and J dropped 2 bases, with 14 bases sitting between them. The CDR3 is 14 residues long. CDR3 residues: CASSNLGGTYEQYF. CDR3 nucleotide sequence: TGTGCCAGCAGCAACTTGGGGGGTACCTACGAGCAGTACTTC.

This clonotype was recorded a few times. The chain employs TRBV6-6 and TRBJ2-7, with TRBD1 matching over 8 bases. CDR3 size: 16 residues. Germline V gives CDR1 MNHNY, CDR2 SVGAGI (reference sequence). The junction had 11 bases not matched to a gene; V was cut back by 3 bases and J by 4 bases. The CDR3 protein is CASSYAPTGVVYEQYF. DNA of the CDR3: TGTGCCAGCAGTTATGCCCCGACAGGGGTAGTATACGAGCAGTACTTC.